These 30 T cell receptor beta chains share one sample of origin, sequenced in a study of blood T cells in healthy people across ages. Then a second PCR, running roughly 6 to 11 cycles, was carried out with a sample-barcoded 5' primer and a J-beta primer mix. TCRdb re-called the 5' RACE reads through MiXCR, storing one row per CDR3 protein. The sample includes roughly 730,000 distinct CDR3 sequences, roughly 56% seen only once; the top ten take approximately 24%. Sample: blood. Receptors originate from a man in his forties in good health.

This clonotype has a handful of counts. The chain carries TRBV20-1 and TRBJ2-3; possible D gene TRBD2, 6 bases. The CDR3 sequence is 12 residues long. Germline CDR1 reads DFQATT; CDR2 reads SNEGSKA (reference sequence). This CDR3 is CAGTDRTDTQYF. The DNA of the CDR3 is TGCGCCGGGACTGATCGCACAGATACGCAGTATTTT.

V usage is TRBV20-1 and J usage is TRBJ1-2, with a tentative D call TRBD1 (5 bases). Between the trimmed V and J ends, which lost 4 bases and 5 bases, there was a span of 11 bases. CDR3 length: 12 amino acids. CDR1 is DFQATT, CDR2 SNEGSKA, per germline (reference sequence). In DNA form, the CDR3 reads TGCAGTGCTACAGGGTTTACTTATGGCTACACCTTC. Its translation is CSATGFTYGYTF.

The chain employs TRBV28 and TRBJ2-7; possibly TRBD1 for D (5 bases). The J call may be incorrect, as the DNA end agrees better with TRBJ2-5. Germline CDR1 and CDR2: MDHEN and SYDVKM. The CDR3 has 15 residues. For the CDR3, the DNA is TGTGCCATCCTCTCCCGAGAAGGGGCTGGGGAGACCCAGTACTTC. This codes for CAILSREGAGETQYF.

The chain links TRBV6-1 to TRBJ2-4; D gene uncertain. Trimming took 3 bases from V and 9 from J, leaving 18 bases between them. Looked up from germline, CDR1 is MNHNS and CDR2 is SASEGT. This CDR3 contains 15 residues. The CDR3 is CASSEGPGTSAIQYF. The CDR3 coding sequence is TGTGCCAGCAGTGAGGGCCCTGGTACGTCGGCCATTCAGTACTTC.

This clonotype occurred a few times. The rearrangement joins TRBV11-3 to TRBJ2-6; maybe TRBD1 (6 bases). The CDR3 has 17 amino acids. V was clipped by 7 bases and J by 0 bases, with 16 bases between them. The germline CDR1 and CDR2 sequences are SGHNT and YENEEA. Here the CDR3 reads CASNNRVKFSGANVLTF. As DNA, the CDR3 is TGTGCCAGCAACAACAGGGTGAAATTCTCTGGGGCCAACGTCCTGACTTTC.

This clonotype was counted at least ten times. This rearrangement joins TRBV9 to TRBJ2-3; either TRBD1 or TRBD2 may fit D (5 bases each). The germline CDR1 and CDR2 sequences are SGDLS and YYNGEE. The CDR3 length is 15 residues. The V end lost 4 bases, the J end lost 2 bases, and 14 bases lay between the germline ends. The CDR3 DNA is TGTGCCAGCAGCTCATGGACCGGGACCACAGATACGCAGTATTTT. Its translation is CASSSWTGTTDTQYF.

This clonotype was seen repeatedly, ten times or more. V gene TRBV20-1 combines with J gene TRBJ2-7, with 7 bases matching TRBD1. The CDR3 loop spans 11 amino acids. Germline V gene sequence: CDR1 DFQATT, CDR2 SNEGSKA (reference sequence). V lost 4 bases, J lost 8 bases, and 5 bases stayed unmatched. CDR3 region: CSAKGQFQQYF. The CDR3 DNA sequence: TGCAGTGCTAAGGGACAGTTCCAGCAGTACTTC.

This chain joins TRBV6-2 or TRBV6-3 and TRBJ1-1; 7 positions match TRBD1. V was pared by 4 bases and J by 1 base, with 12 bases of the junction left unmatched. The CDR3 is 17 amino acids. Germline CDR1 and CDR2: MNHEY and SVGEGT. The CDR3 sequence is CASSSGVWRTGNTEAFF. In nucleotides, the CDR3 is TGTGCCAGCAGTTCTGGGGTGTGGCGGACAGGGAACACTGAAGCTTTCTTT.

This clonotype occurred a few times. As DNA, the CDR3 is TGTGCCAGCAGCAGACAGACAGGGAACACTGAAGCTTTCTTT. This translates into CASSRQTGNTEAFF. The chain carries TRBV7-9 and TRBJ1-1; possible D gene TRBD1, 6 bases. In germline, CDR1 is SEHNR, CDR2 FQNEAQ (reference sequence). The ends were cut back, 5 bases at V and 1 base at J, with 11 bases in the middle. The CDR3 extends over 14 amino acids.

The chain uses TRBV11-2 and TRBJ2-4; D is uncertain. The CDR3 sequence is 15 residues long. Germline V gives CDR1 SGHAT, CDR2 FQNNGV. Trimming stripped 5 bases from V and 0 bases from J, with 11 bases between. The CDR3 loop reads CASSPPILAKNIQYF. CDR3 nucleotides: TGTGCCAGCAGCCCTCCCATTTTAGCCAAAAACATTCAGTACTTC. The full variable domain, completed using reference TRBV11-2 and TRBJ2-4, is EAGVAQSPRYKIIEKRQSVAFWCNPISGHATLYWYQQILGQGPKLLIQFQNNGVVDDSQLPKDRFSAERLKGVDSTLKIQPAKLEDSAVYLCASSPPILAKNIQYFGAGTRLSVL.

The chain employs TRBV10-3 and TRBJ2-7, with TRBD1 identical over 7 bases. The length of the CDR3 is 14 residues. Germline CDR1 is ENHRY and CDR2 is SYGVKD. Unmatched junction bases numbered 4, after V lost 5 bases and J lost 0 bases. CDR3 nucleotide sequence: TGTGCCATCAGTCCGGGACAGAACTCCTACGAGCAGTACTTC. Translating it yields CAISPGQNSYEQYF.

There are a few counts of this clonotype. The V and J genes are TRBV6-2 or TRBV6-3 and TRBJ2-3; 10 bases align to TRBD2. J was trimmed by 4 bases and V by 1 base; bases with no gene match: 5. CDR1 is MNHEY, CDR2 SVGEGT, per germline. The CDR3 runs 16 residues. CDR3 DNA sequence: TGTGCCAGCAGTTACTTCTCGCTAGCGGGAGCAGATACGCAGTATTTT. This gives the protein CASSYFSLAGADTQYF.

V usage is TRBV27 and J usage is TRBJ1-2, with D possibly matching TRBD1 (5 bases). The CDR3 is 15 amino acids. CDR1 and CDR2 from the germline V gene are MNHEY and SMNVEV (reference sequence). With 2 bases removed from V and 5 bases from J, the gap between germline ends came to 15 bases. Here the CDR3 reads CASSLGGRRSYGYTF. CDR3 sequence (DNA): TGTGCCAGCAGTTTAGGGGGACGGAGATCTTATGGCTACACCTTC.

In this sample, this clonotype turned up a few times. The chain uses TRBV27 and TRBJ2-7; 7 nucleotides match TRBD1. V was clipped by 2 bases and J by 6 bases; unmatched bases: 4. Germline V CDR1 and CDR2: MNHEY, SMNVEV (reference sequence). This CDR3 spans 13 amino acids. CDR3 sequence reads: CASSLNRGLEQYF. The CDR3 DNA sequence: TGTGCCAGCAGTTTAAATAGGGGGCTCGAGCAGTACTTC.

CDR3 loop: CASISRTDTQYF. The CDR3 bases are TGCGCCAGCATTTCGCGCACAGATACGCAGTATTTT. The rearrangement uses TRBV5-1 and TRBJ2-3; D gene uncertain. Trimming removed 6 bases from V and 1 base from J, with 6 bases in between. The CDR3 has 12 amino acids. CDR1 and CDR2 from the germline V gene are SGHRS and YFSETQ. Full variable domain (outside the CDR3, taken from reference TRBV5-1 and TRBJ2-3): KAGVTQTPRYLIKTRGQQVTLSCSPISGHRSVSWYQQTPGQGLQFLFEYFSETQRNKGNFPGRFSGRQFSNSRSEMNVSTLELGDSALYLCASISRTDTQYFGPGTRLTVL.

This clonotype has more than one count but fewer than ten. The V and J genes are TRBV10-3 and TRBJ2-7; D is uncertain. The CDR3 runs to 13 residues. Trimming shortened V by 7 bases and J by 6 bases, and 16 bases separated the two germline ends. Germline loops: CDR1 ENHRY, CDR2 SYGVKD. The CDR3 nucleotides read TGTGCCATCATGGCCCAAGGTTTTCCCGAGCAGTACTTC. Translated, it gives CAIMAQGFPEQYF.

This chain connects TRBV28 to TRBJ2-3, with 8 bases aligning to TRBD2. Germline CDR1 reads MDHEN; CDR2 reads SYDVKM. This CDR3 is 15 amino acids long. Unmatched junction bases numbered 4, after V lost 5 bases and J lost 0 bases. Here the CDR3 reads CASSERESSTDTQYF. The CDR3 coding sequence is TGTGCCAGCAGTGAGCGGGAGTCTAGCACAGATACGCAGTATTTT.

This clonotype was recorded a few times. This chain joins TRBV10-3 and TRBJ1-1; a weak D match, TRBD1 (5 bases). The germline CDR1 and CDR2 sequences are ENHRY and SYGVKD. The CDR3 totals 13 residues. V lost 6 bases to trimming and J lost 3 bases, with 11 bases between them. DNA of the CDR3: TGTGCCATCAGAGCAGGGTGGGACACTGAAGCTTTCTTT. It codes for CAIRAGWDTEAFF.

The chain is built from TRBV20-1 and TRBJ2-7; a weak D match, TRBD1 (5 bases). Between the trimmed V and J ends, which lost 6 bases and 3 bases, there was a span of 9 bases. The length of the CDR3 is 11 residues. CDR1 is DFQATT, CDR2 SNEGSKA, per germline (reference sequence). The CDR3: CSAGLNYEQYF. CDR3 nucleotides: TGCAGTGCGGGGCTTAACTACGAGCAGTACTTC.

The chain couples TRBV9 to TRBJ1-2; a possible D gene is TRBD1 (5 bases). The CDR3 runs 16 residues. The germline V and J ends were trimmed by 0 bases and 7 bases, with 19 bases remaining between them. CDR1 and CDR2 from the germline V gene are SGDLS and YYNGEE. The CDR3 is CASSVGWGLPSGGYTF. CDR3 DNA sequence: TGTGCCAGCAGCGTAGGGTGGGGCCTTCCCTCCGGTGGCTACACCTTC.

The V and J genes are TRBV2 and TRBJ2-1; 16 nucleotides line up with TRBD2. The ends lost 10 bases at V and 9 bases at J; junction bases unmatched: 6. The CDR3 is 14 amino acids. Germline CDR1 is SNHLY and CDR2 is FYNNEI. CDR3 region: CATYGTSGGAEQFF. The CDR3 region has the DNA TGTGCCACCTATGGGACTAGCGGGGGGGCTGAGCAGTTCTTC.

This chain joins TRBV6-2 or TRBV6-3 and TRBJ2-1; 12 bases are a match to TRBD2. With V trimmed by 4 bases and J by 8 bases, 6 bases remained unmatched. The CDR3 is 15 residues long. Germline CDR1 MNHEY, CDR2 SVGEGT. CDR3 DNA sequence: TGTGCCAGCAGTTCCTTGACTAGCGGGAGCGATGAGCAGTTCTTC. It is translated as CASSSLTSGSDEQFF.

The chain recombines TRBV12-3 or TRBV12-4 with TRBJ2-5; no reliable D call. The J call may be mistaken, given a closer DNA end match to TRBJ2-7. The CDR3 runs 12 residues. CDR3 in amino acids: CASSFGLVEQYF. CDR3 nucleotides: TGTGCCAGCAGTTTCGGGCTAGTCGAGCAGTACTTC.

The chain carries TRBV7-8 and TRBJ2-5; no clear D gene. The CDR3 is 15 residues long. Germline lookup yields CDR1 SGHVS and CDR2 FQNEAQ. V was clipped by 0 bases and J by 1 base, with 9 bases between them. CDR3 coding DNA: TGTGCCAGCAGCTTAGCTTTAACCGGCCAAGAGACCCAGTACTTC. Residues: CASSLALTGQETQYF.

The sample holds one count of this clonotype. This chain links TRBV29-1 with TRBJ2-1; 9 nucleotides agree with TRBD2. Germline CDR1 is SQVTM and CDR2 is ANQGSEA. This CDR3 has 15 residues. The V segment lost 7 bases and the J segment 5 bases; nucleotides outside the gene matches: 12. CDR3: CSAAVGAGGHNEQFF. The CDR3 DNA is TGCAGCGCGGCCGTGGGGGCGGGAGGGCACAATGAGCAGTTCTTC.

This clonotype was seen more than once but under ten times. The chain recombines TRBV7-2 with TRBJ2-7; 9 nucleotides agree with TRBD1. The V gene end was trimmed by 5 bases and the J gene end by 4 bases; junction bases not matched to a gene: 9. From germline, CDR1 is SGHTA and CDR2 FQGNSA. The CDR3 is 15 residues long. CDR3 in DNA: TGTGCCAGCAGCCTAGAACAGGGGGCGCCTTACGAGCAGTACTTC. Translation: CASSLEQGAPYEQYF.

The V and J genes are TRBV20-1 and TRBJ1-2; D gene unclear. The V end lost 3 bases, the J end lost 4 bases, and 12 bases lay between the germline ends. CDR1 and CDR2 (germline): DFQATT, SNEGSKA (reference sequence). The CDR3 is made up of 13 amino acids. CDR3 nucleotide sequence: TGCAGTGCTAGTGAACCCAGTTTCTATGGCTACACCTTC. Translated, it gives CSASEPSFYGYTF.

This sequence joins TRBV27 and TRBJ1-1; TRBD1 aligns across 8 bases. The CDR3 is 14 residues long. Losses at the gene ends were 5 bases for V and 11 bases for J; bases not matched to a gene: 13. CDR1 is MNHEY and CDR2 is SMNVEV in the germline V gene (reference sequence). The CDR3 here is CASSPPGQGWAAFF. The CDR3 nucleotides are TGTGCCAGCAGTCCCCCTGGACAGGGTTGGGCGGCTTTCTTT.

The CDR3 DNA is TGTGCCAGTAGTATACGTGTACAACCCGGGGAGCTGTTTTTT. Residues: CASSIRVQPGELFF. The chain recombines TRBV19 with TRBJ2-2; the D is unclear. The CDR3 covers 14 residues. Trimming removed 2 bases from V and 6 bases from J, with 10 bases in between. Germline CDR1 reads LNHDA; CDR2 reads SQIVND (reference sequence).

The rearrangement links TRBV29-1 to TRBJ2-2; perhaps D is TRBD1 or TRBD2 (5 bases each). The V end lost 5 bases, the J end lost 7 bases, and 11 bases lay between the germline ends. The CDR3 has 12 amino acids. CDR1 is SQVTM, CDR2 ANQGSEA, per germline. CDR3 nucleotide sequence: TGCAGCGTTTCTTGGGGGATCGGGGAGCTGTTTTTT. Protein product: CSVSWGIGELFF.